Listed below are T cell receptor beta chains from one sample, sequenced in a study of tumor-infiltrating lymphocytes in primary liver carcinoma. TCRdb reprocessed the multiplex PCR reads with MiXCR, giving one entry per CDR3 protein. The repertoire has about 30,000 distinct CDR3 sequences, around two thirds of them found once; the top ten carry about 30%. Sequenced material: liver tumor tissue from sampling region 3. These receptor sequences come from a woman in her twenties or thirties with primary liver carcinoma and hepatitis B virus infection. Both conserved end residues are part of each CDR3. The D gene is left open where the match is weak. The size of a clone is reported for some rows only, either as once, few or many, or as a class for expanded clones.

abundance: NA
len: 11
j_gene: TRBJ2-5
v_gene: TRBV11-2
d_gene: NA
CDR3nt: TGTGCTAGCAGCCAGGGCGAGACCCAATACTTC
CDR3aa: CASSQGETQYF

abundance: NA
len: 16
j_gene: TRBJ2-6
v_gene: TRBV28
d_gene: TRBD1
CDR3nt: TGTGTCAGCACGGACAGGGCCTTCACTGGGGCTAACGTCCTGACTTTC
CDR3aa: CVSTDRAFTGANVLTF

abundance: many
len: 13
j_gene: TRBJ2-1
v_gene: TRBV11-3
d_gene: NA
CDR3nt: TGTGCCAGCAGCCGGGGATCTAACAATGAGCAGTTCTTC
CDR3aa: CASSRGSNNEQFF

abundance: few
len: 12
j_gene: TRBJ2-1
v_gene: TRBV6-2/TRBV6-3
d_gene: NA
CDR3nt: TGTGCCAGCATGGGCAGGGGCAATGGGCAGTTCTTC
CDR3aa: CASMGRGNGQFF

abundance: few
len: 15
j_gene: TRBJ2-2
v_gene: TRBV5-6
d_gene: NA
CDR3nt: TGTGCCAGCACCTTGGCACCCAAAGTCACCGGGGGGCTGTTTTTT
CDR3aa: CASTLAPKVTGGLFF

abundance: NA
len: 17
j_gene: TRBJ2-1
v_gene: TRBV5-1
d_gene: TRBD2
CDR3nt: TGCGCCAGCAGCTTGGCCAAGGGGACTAGCGGTTACAATGAGCAGTTCTTC
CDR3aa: CASSLAKGTSGYNEQFF

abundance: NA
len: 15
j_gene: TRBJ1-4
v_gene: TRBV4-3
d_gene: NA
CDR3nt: TGCGCCAGCATCCTTAGGGGCCGGGTGGGGGAAAAACTGTTTTTT
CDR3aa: CASILRGRVGEKLFF

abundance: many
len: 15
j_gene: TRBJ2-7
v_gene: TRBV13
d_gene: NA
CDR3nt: TGTGCCAGCAGCGCCAATGACAGAGCTGGTTACGAGCAGTACTTC
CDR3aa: CASSANDRAGYEQYF

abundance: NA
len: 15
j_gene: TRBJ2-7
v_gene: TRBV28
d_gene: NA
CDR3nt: TGTGCCAGCAGTGCCTTCGTGGGGGCCGATTACGAGCAGTACTTC
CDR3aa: CASSAFVGADYEQYF

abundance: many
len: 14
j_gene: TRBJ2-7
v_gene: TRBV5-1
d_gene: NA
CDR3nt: TGCGCCAGCAGCTTGGCGGGGTTCCCCTACGAGCAGTACTTC
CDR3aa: CASSLAGFPYEQYF

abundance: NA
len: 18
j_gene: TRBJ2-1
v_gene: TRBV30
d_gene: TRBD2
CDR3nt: TGTGCCAGGGGCCACGGCGGACTAGGGCCAGACCAATACAATGAGCGGTTCTTC
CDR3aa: CARGHGGLGPDQYNERFF

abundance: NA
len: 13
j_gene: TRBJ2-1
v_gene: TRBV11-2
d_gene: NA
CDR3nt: TGTGCCAGCTGCTTATCGGCTACGAACGAGCAGTTCTTC
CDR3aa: CASCLSATNEQFF

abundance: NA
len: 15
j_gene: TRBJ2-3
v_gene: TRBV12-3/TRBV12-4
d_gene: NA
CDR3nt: TGTGCCAGCAGTTTTCCCTCTCCTAGCATAGATACGCAATATTTT
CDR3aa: CASSFPSPSIDTQYF

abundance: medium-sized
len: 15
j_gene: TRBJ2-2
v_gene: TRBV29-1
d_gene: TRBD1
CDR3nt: TGCAGCGTTGAGGGACAGGGGATAGGCACCGGGGAGCTGTTTTTT
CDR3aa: CSVEGQGIGTGELFF

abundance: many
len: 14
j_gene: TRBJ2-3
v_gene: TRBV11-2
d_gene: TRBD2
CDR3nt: TGTGCCAGCAGCCTTACTAGCGGCACAGATGCGCAGTATTTT
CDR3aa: CASSLTSGTDAQYF

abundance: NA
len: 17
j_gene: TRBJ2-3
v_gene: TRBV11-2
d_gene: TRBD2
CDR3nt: TGTGCCAGCTACCATCGAGGGAGCGGGAGCCTCACAGATACGCATTATTTT
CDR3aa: CASYHRGSGSLTDTHYF

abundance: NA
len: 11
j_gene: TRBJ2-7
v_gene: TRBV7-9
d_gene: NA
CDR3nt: TGTGCCAGTAGCTTATCCTACGAGGAGTACTTC
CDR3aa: CASSLSYEEYF